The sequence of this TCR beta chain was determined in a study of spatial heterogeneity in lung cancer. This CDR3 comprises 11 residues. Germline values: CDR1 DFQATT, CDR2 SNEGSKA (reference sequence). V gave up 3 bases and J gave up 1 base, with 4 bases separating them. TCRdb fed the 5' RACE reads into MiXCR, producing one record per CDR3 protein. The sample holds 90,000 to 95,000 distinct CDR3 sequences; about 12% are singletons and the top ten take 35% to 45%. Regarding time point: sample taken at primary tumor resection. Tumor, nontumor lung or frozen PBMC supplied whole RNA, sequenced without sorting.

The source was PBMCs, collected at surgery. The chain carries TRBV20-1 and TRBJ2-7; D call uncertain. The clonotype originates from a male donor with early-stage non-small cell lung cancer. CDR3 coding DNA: TGCAGTGCTAGTAGGTCCTACGAGCAGTACTTC. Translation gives CSASRSYEQYF.